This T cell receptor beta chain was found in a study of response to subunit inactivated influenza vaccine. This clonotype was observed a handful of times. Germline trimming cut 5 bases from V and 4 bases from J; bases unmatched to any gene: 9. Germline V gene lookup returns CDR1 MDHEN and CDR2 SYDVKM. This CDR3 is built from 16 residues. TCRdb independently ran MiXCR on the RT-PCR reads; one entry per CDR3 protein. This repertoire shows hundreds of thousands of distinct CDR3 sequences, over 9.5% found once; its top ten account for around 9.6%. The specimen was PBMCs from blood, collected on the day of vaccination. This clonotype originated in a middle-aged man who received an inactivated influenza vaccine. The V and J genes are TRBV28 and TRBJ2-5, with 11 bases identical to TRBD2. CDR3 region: CASSLLAGGALETQYF. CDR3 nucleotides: TGTGCCAGCAGTCTCCTAGCGGGGGGCGCTTTAGAGACCCAGTACTTC.